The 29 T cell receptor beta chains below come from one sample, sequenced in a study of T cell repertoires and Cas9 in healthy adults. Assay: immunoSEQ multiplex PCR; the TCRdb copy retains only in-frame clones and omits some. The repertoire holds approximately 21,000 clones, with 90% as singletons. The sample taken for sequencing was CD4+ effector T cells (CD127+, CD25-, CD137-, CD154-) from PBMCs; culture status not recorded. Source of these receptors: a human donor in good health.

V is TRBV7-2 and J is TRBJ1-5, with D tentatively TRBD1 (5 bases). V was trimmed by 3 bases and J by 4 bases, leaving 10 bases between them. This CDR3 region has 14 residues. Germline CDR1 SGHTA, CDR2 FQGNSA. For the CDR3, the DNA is TGTGCCAGCAGCTTCGACAGTAGAAATCAGCCCCAGCATTTT. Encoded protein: CASSFDSRNQPQHF.

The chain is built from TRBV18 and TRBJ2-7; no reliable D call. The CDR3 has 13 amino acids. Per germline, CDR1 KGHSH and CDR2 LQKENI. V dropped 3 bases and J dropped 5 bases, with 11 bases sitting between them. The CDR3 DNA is TGTGCCAGCTCACCCGAGCAGCGAAACGAGCAGTACTTC. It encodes CASSPEQRNEQYF.

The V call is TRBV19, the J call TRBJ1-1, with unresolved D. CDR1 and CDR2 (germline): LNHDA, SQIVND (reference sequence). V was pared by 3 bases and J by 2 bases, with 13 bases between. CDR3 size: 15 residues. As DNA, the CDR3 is TGTGCCAGTAGTATCGGGCACCCCCTAAACACTGAAGCTTTCTTT. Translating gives CASSIGHPLNTEAFF.

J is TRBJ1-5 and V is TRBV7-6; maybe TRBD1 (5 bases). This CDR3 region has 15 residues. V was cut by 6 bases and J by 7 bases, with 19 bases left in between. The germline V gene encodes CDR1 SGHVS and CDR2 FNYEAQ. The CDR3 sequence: CASSPSGGLGQPQHF. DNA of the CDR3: TGTGCCAGCAGTCCCAGTGGGGGGTTGGGCCAGCCCCAGCATTTT. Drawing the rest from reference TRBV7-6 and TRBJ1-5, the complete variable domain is GAGVSQSPRYKVTKRGQDVALRCDPISGHVSLYWYRQALGQGPEFLTYFNYEAQQDKSGLPNDRFSAERPEGSISTLTIQRTEQRDSAMYRCASSPSGGLGQPQHFGDGTRLSIL.

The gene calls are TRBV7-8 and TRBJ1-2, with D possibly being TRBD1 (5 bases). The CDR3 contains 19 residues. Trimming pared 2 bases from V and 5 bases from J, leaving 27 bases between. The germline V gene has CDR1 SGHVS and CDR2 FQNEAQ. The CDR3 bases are TGTGCCAGCAGCTTAAGTTGGGGGAGGGGAACCGATTTTAGGTATGGCTACACCTTC. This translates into CASSLSWGRGTDFRYGYTF.

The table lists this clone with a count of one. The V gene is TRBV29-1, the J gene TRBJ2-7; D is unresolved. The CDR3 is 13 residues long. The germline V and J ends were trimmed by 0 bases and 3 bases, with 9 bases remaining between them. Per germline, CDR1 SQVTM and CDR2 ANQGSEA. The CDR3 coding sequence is TGCAGCGTTGAAGATCCCCTGGGCTACGAGCAGTACTTC. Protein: CSVEDPLGYEQYF.

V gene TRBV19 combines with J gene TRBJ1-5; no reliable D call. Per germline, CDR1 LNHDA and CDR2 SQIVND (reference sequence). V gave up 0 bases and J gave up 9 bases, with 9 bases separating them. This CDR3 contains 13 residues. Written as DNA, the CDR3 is TGTGCCAGTAGTATAGATATAGGTGGGCCCCAGCATTTT. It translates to CASSIDIGGPQHF.

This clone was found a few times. The DNA for the CDR3 is TGTGCCAGCAGTGCTCGGGACAGGAATGAAAAACTGTTTTTT. Translating gives CASSARDRNEKLFF. This chain uses TRBV6-1 with TRBJ1-4, with 8 bases fitting TRBD1. The CDR3 is 14 residues long. Germline V gene data show CDR1 as MNHNS and CDR2 as SASEGT. The ends lost 4 bases at V and 5 bases at J; junction bases unmatched: 3.

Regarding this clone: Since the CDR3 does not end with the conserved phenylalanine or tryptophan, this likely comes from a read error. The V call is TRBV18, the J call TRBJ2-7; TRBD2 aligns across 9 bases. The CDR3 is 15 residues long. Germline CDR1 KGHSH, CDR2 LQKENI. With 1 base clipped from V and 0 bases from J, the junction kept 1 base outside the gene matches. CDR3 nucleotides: TGTGCCAGCTCACCACTAGCGGGGGCCTCCTACGAGCAGTACCTC. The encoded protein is CASSPLAGASYEQYL.

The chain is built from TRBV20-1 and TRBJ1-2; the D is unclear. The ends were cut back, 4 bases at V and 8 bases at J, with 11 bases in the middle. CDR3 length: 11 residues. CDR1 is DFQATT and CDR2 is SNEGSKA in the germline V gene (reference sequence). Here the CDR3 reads CSANVVGGYTF. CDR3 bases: TGCAGTGCTAATGTGGTTGGAGGCTACACCTTC.

CDR3 bases: TGCAGCGTTGAGGGGGGGACCCCAGGGAACTATGGCTACACCTTC. This translates into CSVEGGTPGNYGYTF. J is TRBJ1-2 and V is TRBV29-1, with D perhaps TRBD1 (5 bases). The V gene lost 3 bases and the J gene lost 2 bases, with 16 bases spanning the gap. In germline, CDR1 is SQVTM, CDR2 ANQGSEA. This CDR3 is built from 15 residues. Full variable domain (outside the CDR3, taken from reference TRBV29-1 and TRBJ1-2): SAVISQKPSRDICQRGTSLTIQCQVDSQVTMMFWYRQQPGQSLTLIATANQGSEATYESGFVIDKFPISRPNLTFSTLTVSNMSPEDSSIYLCSVEGGTPGNYGYTFGSGTRLTVV.

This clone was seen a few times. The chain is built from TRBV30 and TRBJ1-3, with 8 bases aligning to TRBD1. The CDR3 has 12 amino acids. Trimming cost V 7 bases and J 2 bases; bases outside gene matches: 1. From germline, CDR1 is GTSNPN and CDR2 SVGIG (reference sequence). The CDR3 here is CALQGAGNTIYF. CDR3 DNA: TGTGCCTTACAGGGGGCTGGAAACACCATATATTTT.

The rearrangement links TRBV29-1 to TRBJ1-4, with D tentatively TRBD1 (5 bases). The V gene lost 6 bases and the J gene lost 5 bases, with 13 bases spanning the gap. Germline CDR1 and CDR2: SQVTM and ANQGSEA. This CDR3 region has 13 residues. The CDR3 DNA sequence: TGCAGCGTAACCGGGACTGCGAATGAAAAACTGTTTTTT. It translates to CSVTGTANEKLFF.

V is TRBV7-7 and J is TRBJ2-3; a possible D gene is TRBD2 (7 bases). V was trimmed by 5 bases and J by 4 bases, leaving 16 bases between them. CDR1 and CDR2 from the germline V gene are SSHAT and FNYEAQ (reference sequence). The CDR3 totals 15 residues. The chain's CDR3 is CASSPVGGASDTQYF. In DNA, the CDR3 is TGTGCCAGCAGCCCAGTAGGGGGGGCCTCAGATACGCAGTATTTT. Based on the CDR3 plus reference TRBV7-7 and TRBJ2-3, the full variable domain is GAGVSQSPRYKVTKRGQDVTLRCDPISSHATLYWYQQALGQGPEFLTYFNYEAQPDKSGLPSDRFSAERPEGSISTLTIQRTEQRDSAMYRCASSPVGGASDTQYFGPGTRLTVL.

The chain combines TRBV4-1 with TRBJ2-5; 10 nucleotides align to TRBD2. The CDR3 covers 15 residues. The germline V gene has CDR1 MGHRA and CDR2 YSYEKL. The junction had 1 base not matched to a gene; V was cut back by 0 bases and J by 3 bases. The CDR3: CASSQDGLAEETQYF. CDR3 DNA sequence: TGCGCCAGCAGCCAAGATGGACTAGCGGAAGAGACCCAGTACTTC.

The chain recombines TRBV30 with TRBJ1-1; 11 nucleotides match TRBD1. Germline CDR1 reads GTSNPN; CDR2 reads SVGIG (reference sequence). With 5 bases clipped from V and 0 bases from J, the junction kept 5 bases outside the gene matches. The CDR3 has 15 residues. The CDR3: CAWGQGAGVNTEAFF. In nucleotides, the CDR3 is TGTGCCTGGGGACAGGGGGCTGGGGTGAACACTGAAGCTTTCTTT.

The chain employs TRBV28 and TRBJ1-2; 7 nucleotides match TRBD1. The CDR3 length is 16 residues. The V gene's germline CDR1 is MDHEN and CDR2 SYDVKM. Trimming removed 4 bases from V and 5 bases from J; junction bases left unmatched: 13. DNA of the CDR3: TGTGCCAGCAGTTGGAGTCCGGGACAGAAATCGTATGGCTACACCTTC. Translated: CASSWSPGQKSYGYTF.

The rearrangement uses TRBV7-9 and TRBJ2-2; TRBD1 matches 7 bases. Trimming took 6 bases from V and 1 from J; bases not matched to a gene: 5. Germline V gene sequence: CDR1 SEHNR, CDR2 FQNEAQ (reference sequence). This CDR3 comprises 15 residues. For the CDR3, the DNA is TGTGCCAGCAGACCACAGGGGATGAACACCGGGGAGCTGTTTTTT. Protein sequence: CASRPQGMNTGELFF. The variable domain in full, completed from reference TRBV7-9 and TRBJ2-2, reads DTGVSQNPRHKITKRGQNVTFRCDPISEHNRLYWYRQTLGQGPEFLTYFQNEAQLEKSRLLSDRFSAERPKGSFSTLEIQRTEQGDSAMYLCASRPQGMNTGELFFGEGSRLTVL.

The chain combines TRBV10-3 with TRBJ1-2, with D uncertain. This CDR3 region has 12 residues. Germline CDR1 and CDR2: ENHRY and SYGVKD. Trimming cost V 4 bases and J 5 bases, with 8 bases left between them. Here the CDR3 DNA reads TGTGCCATCAGTGTACAAGGGTATGGCTACACCTTC. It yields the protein CAISVQGYGYTF.

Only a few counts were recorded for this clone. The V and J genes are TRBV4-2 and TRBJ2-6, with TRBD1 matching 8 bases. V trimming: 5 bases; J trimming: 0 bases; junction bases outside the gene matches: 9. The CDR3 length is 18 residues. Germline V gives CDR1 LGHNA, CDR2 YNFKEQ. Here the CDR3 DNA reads TGTGCCAGCAGCTCGCCGGGACAGGTCCACTCTGGGGCCAACGTCCTGACTTTC. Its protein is CASSSPGQVHSGANVLTF.

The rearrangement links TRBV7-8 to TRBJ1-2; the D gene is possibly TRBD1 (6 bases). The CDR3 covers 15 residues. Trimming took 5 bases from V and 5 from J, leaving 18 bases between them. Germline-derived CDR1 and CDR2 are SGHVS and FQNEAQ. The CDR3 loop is CASSPRDTKGYGYTF. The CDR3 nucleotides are TGTGCCAGCAGCCCCAGGGACACCAAAGGGTATGGCTACACCTTC. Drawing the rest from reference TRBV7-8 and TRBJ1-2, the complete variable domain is GAGVSQSPRYKVAKRGQDVALRCDPISGHVSLFWYQQALGQGPEFLTYFQNEAQLDKSGLPSDRFFAERPEGSVSTLKIQRTQQEDSAVYLCASSPRDTKGYGYTFGSGTRLTVV.

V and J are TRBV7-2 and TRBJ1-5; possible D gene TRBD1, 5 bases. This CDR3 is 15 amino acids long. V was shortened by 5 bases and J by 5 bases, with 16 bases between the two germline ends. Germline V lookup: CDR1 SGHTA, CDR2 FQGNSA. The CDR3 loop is CASSPWIGEHQPQHF. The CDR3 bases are TGTGCCAGCAGCCCCTGGATAGGGGAGCATCAGCCCCAGCATTTT. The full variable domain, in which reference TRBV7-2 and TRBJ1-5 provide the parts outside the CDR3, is GAGVSQSPSNKVTEKGKDVELRCDPISGHTALYWYRQSLGQGLEFLIYFQGNSAPDKSGLPSDRFSAERTGGSVSTLTIQRTQQEDSAVYLCASSPWIGEHQPQHFGDGTRLSIL.

CDR3 in amino acids: CASSGDSWNSYEQYF. CDR3 nucleotide sequence: TGTGCCAGCAGCGGGGACAGTTGGAACTCCTACGAGCAGTACTTC. This chain uses TRBV5-5 with TRBJ2-7; 7 nucleotides agree with TRBD1. J lost 0 bases, V lost 4 bases, and 7 bases had no gene match. Looked up from germline, CDR1 is SGHKS and CDR2 is YYEKEE (reference sequence). The CDR3 runs 15 residues.

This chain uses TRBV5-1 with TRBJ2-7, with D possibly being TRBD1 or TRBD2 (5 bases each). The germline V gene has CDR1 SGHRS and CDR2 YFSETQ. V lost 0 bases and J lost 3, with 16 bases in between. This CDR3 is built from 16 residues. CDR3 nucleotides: TGCGCCAGCAGCTTGGATCGGGGACGGTCCGGCTACGAGCAGTACTTC. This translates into CASSLDRGRSGYEQYF.

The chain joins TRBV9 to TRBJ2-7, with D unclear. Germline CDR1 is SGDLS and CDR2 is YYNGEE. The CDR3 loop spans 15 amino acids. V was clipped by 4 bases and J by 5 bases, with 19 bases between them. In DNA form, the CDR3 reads TGTGCCAGCAGCCCCCGGGTGAACGTCTACCACGAGCAGTACTTC. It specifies CASSPRVNVYHEQYF.

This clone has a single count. CDR3 region: CASSFRTPKNQETQYF. In DNA, the CDR3 is TGTGCCAGCAGTTTCCGAACCCCAAAAAACCAAGAGACCCAGTACTTC. V gene TRBV27 combines with J gene TRBJ2-5; D gene unclear. CDR1 MNHEY and CDR2 SMNVEV come from the germline V gene (reference sequence). Trimming cost V 3 bases and J 0 bases, with 14 bases left between them. The CDR3 extends over 16 amino acids.

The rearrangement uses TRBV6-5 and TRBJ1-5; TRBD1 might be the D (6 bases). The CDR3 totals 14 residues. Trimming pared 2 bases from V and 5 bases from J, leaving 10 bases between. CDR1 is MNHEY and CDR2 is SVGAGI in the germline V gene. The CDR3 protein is CASSYRRGDQPQHF. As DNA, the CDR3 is TGTGCCAGCAGTTACCGCAGGGGAGATCAGCCCCAGCATTTT.

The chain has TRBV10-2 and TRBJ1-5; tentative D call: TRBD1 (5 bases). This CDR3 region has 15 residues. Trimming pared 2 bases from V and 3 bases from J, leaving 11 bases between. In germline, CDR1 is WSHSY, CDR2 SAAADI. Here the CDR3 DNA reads TGCGCCAGCAGTGAGGACAGCCGATCCAATCAGCCCCAGCATTTT. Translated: CASSEDSRSNQPQHF.

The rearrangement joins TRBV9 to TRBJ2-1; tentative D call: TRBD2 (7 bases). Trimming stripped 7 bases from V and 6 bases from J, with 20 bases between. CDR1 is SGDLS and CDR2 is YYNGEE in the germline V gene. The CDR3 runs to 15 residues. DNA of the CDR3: TGTGCCAGCGGTCCCCCGGGGGGCCCCGGCAATGAGCAGTTCTTC. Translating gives CASGPPGGPGNEQFF.